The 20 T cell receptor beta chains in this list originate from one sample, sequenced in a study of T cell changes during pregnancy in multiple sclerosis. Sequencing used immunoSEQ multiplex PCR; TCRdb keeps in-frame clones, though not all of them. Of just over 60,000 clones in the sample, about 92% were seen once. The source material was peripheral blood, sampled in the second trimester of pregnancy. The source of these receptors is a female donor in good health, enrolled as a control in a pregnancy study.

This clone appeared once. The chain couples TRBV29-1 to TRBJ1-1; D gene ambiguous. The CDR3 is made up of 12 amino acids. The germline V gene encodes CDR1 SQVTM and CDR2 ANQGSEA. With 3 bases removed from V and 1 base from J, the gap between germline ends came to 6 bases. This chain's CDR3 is CSVDRPNTEAFF. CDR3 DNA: TGCAGCGTTGACAGGCCGAACACTGAAGCTTTCTTT.

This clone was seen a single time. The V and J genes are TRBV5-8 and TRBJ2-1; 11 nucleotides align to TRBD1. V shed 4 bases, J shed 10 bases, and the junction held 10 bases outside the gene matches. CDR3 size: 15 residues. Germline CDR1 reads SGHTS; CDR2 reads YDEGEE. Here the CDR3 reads CASSKGQGGEDEQFF. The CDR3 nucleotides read TGTGCCAGCAGCAAGGGACAGGGGGGGGAGGACGAGCAGTTCTTC.

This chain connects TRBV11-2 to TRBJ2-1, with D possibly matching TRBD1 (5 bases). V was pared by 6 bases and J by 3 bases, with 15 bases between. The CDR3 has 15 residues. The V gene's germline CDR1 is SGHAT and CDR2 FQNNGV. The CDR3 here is CASSHRTLNYNEQFF. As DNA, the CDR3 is TGTGCCAGCAGTCACAGGACCCTTAACTACAATGAGCAGTTCTTC.

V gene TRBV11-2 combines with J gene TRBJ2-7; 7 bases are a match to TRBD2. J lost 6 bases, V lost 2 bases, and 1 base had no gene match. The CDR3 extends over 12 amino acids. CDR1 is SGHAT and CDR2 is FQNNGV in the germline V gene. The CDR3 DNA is TGTGCCAGCAGCTTATGGGGGGGCGAGCAGTACTTC. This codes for CASSLWGGEQYF.

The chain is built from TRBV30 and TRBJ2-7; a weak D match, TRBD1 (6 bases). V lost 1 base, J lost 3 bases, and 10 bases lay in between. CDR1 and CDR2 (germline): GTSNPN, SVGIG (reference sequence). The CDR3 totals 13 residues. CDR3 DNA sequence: TGTGCCTGGAGTGCAACAGGGAACTACGAGCAGTACTTC. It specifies CAWSATGNYEQYF.

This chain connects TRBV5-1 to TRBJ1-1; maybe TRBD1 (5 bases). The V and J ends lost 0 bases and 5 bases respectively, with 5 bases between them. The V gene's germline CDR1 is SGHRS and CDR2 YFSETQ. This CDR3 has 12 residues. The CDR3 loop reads CASSLEGTEAFF. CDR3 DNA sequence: TGCGCCAGCAGCTTGGAGGGGACTGAAGCTTTCTTT. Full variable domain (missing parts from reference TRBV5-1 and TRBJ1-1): KAGVTQTPRYLIKTRGQQVTLSCSPISGHRSVSWYQQTPGQGLQFLFEYFSETQRNKGNFPGRFSGRQFSNSRSEMNVSTLELGDSALYLCASSLEGTEAFFGQGTRLTVV.

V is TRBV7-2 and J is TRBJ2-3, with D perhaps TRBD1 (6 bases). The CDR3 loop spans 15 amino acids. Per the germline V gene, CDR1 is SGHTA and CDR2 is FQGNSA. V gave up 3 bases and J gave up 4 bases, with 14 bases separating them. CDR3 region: CASSFAGTTADTQYF. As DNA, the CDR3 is TGTGCCAGCAGCTTCGCCGGGACAACGGCAGATACGCAGTATTTT.

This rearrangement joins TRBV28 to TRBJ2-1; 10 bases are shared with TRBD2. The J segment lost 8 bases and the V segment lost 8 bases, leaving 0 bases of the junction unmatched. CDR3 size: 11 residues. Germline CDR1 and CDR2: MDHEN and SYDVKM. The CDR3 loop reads CASGLADEQFF. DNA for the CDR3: TGTGCCAGCGGACTAGCGGATGAGCAGTTCTTC.

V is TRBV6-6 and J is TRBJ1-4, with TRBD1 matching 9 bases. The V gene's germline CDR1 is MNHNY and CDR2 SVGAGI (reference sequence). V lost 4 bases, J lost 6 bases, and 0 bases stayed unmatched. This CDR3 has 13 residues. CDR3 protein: CASSWDRDEKLFF. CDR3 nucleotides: TGTGCCAGCAGTTGGGACAGGGATGAAAAACTGTTTTTT.

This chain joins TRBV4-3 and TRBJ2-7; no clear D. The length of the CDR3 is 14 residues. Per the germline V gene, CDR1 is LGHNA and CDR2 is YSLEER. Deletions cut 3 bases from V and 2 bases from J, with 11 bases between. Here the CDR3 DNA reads TGCGCCAGCAGCCAGTATGGAGATCCCTACGAGCAGTACTTC. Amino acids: CASSQYGDPYEQYF.

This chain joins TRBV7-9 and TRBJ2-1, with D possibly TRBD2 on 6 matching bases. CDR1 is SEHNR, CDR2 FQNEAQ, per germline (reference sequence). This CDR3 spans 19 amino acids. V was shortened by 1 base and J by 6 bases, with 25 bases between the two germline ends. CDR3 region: CASSLVIGAGPLAGNEQFF. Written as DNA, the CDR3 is TGTGCCAGCAGCTTAGTGATCGGGGCGGGACCCCTCGCAGGCAATGAGCAGTTCTTC.

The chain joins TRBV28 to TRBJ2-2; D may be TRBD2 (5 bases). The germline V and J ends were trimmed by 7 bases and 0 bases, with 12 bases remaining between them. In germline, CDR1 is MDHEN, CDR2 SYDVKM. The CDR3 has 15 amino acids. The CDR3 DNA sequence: TGTGCCAGCACCACGGGGTCGGCGAACACCGGGGAGCTGTTTTTT. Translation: CASTTGSANTGELFF.

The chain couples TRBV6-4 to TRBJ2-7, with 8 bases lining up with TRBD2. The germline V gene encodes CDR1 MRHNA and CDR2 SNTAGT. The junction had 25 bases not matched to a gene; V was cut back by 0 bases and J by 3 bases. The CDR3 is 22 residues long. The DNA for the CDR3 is TGTGCCAGCAGTGACTCCCCTCCGCCGTTCGGCGTGAAGCGGGAGAAAGGCTACGAGCAGTACTTC. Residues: CASSDSPPPFGVKREKGYEQYF.

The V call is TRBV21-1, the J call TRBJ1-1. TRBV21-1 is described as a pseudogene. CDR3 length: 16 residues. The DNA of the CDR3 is TGTGCCAGCAGCCCCGGGGGGGTTCGTGGGAACACTGAAGCTTTCTTT. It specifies CASSPGGVRGNTEAFF.

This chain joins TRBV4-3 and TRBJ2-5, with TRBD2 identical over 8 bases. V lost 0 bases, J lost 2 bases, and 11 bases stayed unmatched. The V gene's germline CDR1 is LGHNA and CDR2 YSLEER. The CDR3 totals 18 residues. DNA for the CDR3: TGCGCCAGCAGCCAAGAAGCTAGCGGGCCCATCTATCAAGAGACCCAGTACTTC. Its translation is CASSQEASGPIYQETQYF.

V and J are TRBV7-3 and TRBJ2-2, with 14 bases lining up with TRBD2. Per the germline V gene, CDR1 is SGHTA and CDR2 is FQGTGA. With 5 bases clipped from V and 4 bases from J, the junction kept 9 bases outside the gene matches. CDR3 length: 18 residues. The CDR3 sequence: CASSPSGLAGASTGELFF. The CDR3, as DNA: TGTGCCAGCAGCCCCTCGGGACTAGCGGGGGCCAGCACCGGGGAGCTGTTTTTT.

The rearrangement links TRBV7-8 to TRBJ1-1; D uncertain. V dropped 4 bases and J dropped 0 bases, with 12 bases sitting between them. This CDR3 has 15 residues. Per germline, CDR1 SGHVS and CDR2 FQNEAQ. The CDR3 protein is CASSSGVSMNTEAFF. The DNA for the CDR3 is TGTGCCAGCAGCTCCGGGGTGTCTATGAACACTGAAGCTTTCTTT.

CDR3 DNA sequence: TGTGCCAGCTCACCCGACAGGGACACTGAAGCTTTCTTT. It encodes CASSPDRDTEAFF. This chain joins TRBV18 and TRBJ1-1, with 7 bases that match TRBD1. The ends lost 3 bases at V and 3 bases at J; junction bases unmatched: 1. The CDR3 sequence is 13 residues long. The germline V gene has CDR1 KGHSH and CDR2 LQKENI.

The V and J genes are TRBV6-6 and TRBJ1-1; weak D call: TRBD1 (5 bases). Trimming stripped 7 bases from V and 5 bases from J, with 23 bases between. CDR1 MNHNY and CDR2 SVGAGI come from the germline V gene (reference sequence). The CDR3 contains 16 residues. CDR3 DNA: TGTGCCAGCATCCCTCGGAAAAGGGGTTTGGAGACTGAAGCTTTCTTT. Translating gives CASIPRKRGLETEAFF.

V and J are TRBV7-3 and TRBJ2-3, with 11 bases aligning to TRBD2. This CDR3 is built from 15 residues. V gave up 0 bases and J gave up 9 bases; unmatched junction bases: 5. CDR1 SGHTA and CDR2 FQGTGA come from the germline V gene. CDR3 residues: CASSLTSGGAGTQYF. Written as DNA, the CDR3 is TGTGCCAGCAGCTTAACTAGCGGGGGGGCAGGGACGCAGTATTTT.